Below, 22 T cell receptor beta chains from the same sample are listed, as sequenced in a study of blood T cell repertoires in COVID-19. Clones were read by immunoSEQ multiplex PCR, and TCRdb kept only the in-frame ones, dropping some. The data show over 200,000 clones, around 87% seen once. The sample taken for sequencing was peripheral blood. The source is a young woman who had recovered from COVID-19.

Remarks on this clone: This sample includes further DNA sequences coding for the same CDR3. The V and J genes are TRBV30 and TRBJ2-3, with a weak D call TRBD1 (5 bases). The CDR3 is made up of 14 amino acids. In germline, CDR1 is GTSNPN, CDR2 SVGIG (reference sequence). Between the trimmed V and J ends, which lost 0 bases and 5 bases, there was a span of 12 bases. Here the CDR3 DNA reads TGTGCCTGGAGTGTAGGTGGGGCGAGAGATACGCAGTATTTT. Its protein is CAWSVGGARDTQYF.

The V gene is TRBV29-1, the J gene TRBJ1-4, with D perhaps matching TRBD1 (5 bases). CDR3 length equals 14 residues. Trimming took off 7 bases at V and 4 bases at J, with 16 bases between the two ends. In germline, CDR1 is SQVTM, CDR2 ANQGSEA. This CDR3 reads CSGAKGLNNEKLFF. CDR3 nucleotide sequence: TGCAGCGGGGCAAAGGGACTCAATAATGAAAAACTGTTTTTT. The complete variable domain, with remaining parts taken from reference TRBV29-1 and TRBJ1-4, reads SAVISQKPSRDICQRGTSLTIQCQVDSQVTMMFWYRQQPGQSLTLIATANQGSEATYESGFVIDKFPISRPNLTFSTLTVSNMSPEDSSIYLCSGAKGLNNEKLFFGSGTQLSVL.

The rearrangement links TRBV7-9 to TRBJ2-4; D ambiguous. Germline V CDR1 and CDR2: SEHNR, FQNEAQ (reference sequence). The germline V and J ends were trimmed by 5 bases and 0 bases, with 14 bases remaining between them. The CDR3 is made up of 16 amino acids. The CDR3 DNA reads as TGTGCCAGCAGCCTTAGGATAGGAGCAGCCAAAAACATTCAGTACTTC. It codes for CASSLRIGAAKNIQYF.

V is TRBV19 and J is TRBJ2-7; D is uncertain. V was trimmed by 3 bases and J by 6 bases, leaving 9 bases between them. The CDR3 is 12 residues long. Germline CDR1 LNHDA, CDR2 SQIVND (reference sequence). The CDR3 nucleotides read TGTGCCAGTAGTATTGTCTACGGCGAGCAGTACTTC. It codes for CASSIVYGEQYF.

The chain is built from TRBV11-2 and TRBJ2-1; 8 bases align to TRBD1. The CDR3 consists of 17 residues. Unmatched junction bases numbered 9, after V lost 5 bases and J lost 0 bases. CDR1 is SGHAT and CDR2 is FQNNGV in the germline V gene. The CDR3 sequence: CASSVRGQASSYNEQFF. The DNA for the CDR3 is TGTGCCAGCAGCGTACGGGGACAGGCGAGCTCCTACAATGAGCAGTTCTTC. The variable domain in full, completed from reference TRBV11-2 and TRBJ2-1, reads EAGVAQSPRYKIIEKRQSVAFWCNPISGHATLYWYQQILGQGPKLLIQFQNNGVVDDSQLPKDRFSAERLKGVDSTLKIQPAKLEDSAVYLCASSVRGQASSYNEQFFGPGTRLTVL.

The V gene is TRBV13, the J gene TRBJ2-5; tentative D call: TRBD1 (6 bases). The germline V gene has CDR1 PRHDT and CDR2 FYEKMQ (reference sequence). The CDR3 is 14 residues long. V was pared by 0 bases and J by 2 bases, with 7 bases between. The CDR3 region has the DNA TGTGCCAGCAGCTTAGGTCAGGGGCAAGAGACCCAGTACTTC. As protein: CASSLGQGQETQYF.

V usage is TRBV9 and J usage is TRBJ1-2, with 9 bases lining up with TRBD1. V was clipped by 4 bases and J by 6 bases; unmatched bases: 7. This CDR3 has 14 amino acids. Germline CDR1 and CDR2: SGDLS and YYNGEE. CDR3 bases: TGTGCCAGCAGCATCGCCGGGACAGGGAATGGCTACACCTTC. Amino acid sequence: CASSIAGTGNGYTF. Supplemented by reference TRBV9 and TRBJ1-2, the full variable domain reads DSGVTQTPKHLITATGQRVTLRCSPRSGDLSVYWYQQSLDQGLQFLIQYYNGEERAKGNILERFSAQQFPDLHSELNLSSLELGDSALYFCASSIAGTGNGYTFGSGTRLTVV.

V usage is TRBV6-1 and J usage is TRBJ1-4, with a possible D match to TRBD1 (6 bases). The germline V and J ends were trimmed by 0 bases and 8 bases, with 13 bases remaining between them. The CDR3 covers 15 residues. The germline CDR1 and CDR2 sequences are MNHNS and SASEGT. The CDR3 sequence is CASSEAGTPGEKLFF. CDR3 bases: TGTGCCAGCAGTGAAGCGGGGACACCGGGGGAAAAACTGTTTTTT.

This clone was detected once. The chain is built from TRBV27 and TRBJ2-3, with TRBD1 identical over 7 bases. V lost 10 bases and J lost 0; bases outside the gene matches: 4. The CDR3 runs to 13 residues. Per the germline V gene, CDR1 is MNHEY and CDR2 is SMNVEV (reference sequence). The chain's CDR3 is CATPDRSTDTQYF. The CDR3 nucleotides read TGTGCCACTCCGGACAGGAGCACAGATACGCAGTATTTT.

The chain joins TRBV24-1 to TRBJ2-3; D uncertain. Germline CDR1 is KGHDR and CDR2 is SFDVKD. The length of the CDR3 is 13 residues. Trimming took 3 bases from V and 5 from J, leaving 8 bases between them. The CDR3: CATSDVQIDTQYF. DNA for the CDR3: TGTGCCACCAGTGATGTCCAAATAGATACGCAGTATTTT.

The chain joins TRBV7-2 to TRBJ1-2; possibly TRBD1 for D (6 bases). Germline lookup yields CDR1 SGHTA and CDR2 FQGNSA. The CDR3 runs 15 residues. The V gene lost 0 bases and the J gene lost 4 bases, with 12 bases spanning the gap. The CDR3 region has the DNA TGTGCCAGCAGCTTAGCGGACAGAGGCCTCTATGGCTACACCTTC. It yields the protein CASSLADRGLYGYTF. The full variable domain, its missing parts supplied by reference TRBV7-2 and TRBJ1-2, is GAGVSQSPSNKVTEKGKDVELRCDPISGHTALYWYRQSLGQGLEFLIYFQGNSAPDKSGLPSDRFSAERTGGSVSTLTIQRTQQEDSAVYLCASSLADRGLYGYTFGSGTRLTVV.

The chain links TRBV27 to TRBJ2-7; 7 nucleotides line up with TRBD2. Germline V gene data show CDR1 as MNHEY and CDR2 as SMNVEV (reference sequence). Trimming took 2 bases from V and 3 from J; bases not matched to a gene: 4. This CDR3 is built from 14 residues. CDR3 sequence reads: CASSLVRTSYEQYF. The CDR3 DNA reads as TGTGCCAGCAGTTTAGTCAGGACTAGCTACGAGCAGTACTTC.

The chain carries TRBV29-1 and TRBJ2-7, with D perhaps TRBD2 (6 bases). CDR1 and CDR2 (germline): SQVTM, ANQGSEA. Trimming removed 6 bases from V and 1 base from J, with 10 bases in between. The CDR3 spans 12 residues. The CDR3 reads CSVGDWSYEQYF. CDR3 in DNA: TGCAGCGTCGGGGACTGGTCCTACGAGCAGTACTTC.

The chain carries TRBV11-2 and TRBJ2-6; maybe TRBD2 (6 bases). This CDR3 is built from 17 residues. V was cut by 5 bases and J by 2 bases, with 16 bases left in between. Germline CDR1 SGHAT, CDR2 FQNNGV. CDR3 region: CASSVLGGTAGANVLTF. For the CDR3, the DNA is TGTGCCAGCAGCGTGCTGGGGGGAACGGCTGGGGCCAACGTCCTGACTTTC.

The chain is built from TRBV15 and TRBJ2-1, with D maybe TRBD1 (6 bases). The ends were cut back, 0 bases at V and 4 bases at J, with 13 bases in the middle. The CDR3 runs to 16 residues. From germline, CDR1 is LNHNV and CDR2 YYDKDF (reference sequence). This chain's CDR3 is CATSRDKDRIYNEQFF. CDR3 sequence (DNA): TGTGCCACCAGCAGAGATAAAGACAGGATTTACAATGAGCAGTTCTTC. The full variable domain, its missing parts supplied by reference TRBV15 and TRBJ2-1, is DAMVIQNPRYQVTQFGKPVTLSCSQTLNHNVMYWYQQKSSQAPKLLFHYYDKDFNNEADTPDNFQSRRPNTSFCFLDIRSPGLGDTAMYLCATSRDKDRIYNEQFFGPGTRLTVL.

The chain has TRBV19 and TRBJ2-7, with D perhaps TRBD1 (6 bases). This CDR3 contains 15 residues. V was cut by 6 bases and J by 3 bases, with 18 bases left in between. The germline CDR1 and CDR2 sequences are LNHDA and SQIVND (reference sequence). CDR3 coding DNA: TGTGCCAGTAGGCTCCGACAGACAGGAATCTACGAGCAGTACTTC. As protein: CASRLRQTGIYEQYF.

Regarding this clone: Other DNA sequences from this sample encode an identical CDR3 as well. The J gene is TRBJ2-7, the V gene TRBV3-1 (or the pseudogene TRBV3-2); D call uncertain. Germline V lookup: CDR1 LGHDT, CDR2 YNNKEL (reference sequence). V was clipped by 1 base and J by 4 bases, with 8 bases between them. The CDR3 has 13 amino acids. The CDR3 region has the DNA TGTGCCAGCAGCCAAGTAGCCGGGTACGAGCAGTACTTC. The encoded protein is CASSQVAGYEQYF.

This clone was seen only a few times. This chain uses TRBV5-4 with TRBJ2-7, with 11 positions matching TRBD1. The ends lost 0 bases at V and 3 bases at J; junction bases unmatched: 8. Germline V lookup: CDR1 SGHNT, CDR2 YYREEE (reference sequence). The CDR3 length is 17 residues. CDR3 loop: CASSLAIGGQGVYEQYF. Here the CDR3 DNA reads TGTGCCAGCAGCTTGGCGATAGGGGGACAGGGGGTCTACGAGCAGTACTTC. The complete variable domain, with remaining parts taken from reference TRBV5-4 and TRBJ2-7, reads ETGVTQSPTHLIKTRGQQVTLRCSSQSGHNTVSWYQQALGQGPQFIFQYYREEENGRGNFPPRFSGLQFPNYSSELNVNALELDDSALYLCASSLAIGGQGVYEQYFGPGTRLTVT.

This chain connects TRBV27 to TRBJ2-2; possible D gene TRBD2, 6 bases. The CDR3 covers 17 residues. Between the trimmed V and J ends, which lost 6 bases and 6 bases, there was a span of 23 bases. Germline V gene sequence: CDR1 MNHEY, CDR2 SMNVEV (reference sequence). This CDR3 reads CASRPLGTGGTAGELFF. The CDR3 region has the DNA TGTGCCAGCAGACCTCTGGGGACTGGAGGAACCGCCGGGGAGCTGTTTTTT.

The CDR3 DNA reads TGTGCCAGCAGCCTGCGGCTAGCGGGGTACACAGATACGCAGTATTTT. Protein sequence: CASSLRLAGYTDTQYF. The genes are TRBV3-1 (or the pseudogene TRBV3-2) and TRBJ2-3, with TRBD2 matching over 9 bases. Unmatched junction bases numbered 7, after V lost 4 bases and J lost 2 bases. In germline, CDR1 is LGHDT, CDR2 YNNKEL (reference sequence). The CDR3 loop spans 16 amino acids.

The chain employs TRBV2 and TRBJ1-5; tentative D call: TRBD1 (5 bases). Germline assignment: CDR1 SNHLY and CDR2 FYNNEI. V lost 3 bases and J lost 4, with 16 bases in between. CDR3 length equals 16 residues. CDR3 loop: CASSDAGGFGNQPQHF. CDR3 coding DNA: TGTGCCAGCAGTGATGCCGGGGGGTTCGGGAATCAGCCCCAGCATTTT.

The V call is TRBV2, the J call TRBJ2-3, with D perhaps TRBD1 (5 bases). CDR1 is SNHLY and CDR2 is FYNNEI in the germline V gene. The CDR3 runs to 14 residues. V was clipped by 6 bases and J by 0 bases, with 10 bases between them. The chain's CDR3 is CASRQVFSTDTQYF. Written as DNA, the CDR3 is TGTGCCAGCAGACAGGTCTTTAGCACAGATACGCAGTATTTT.